This TCR beta chain originates from a study of CD8 T cells in ankylosing spondylitis. Study results and caveats: It appeared that ankylosing spondylitis blood was characterized by a TCR beta motif of about eight highly homologous variants. In peripheral blood, disease-linked CD8+ clones occurred at relatively low frequencies. The clones that were linked to disease were reported to be significantly enriched in matched synovial fluid samples from ankylosing spondylitis patients.

In its sample, this clonotype was seen a few times. No antigen is known for it. TCRdb reprocessed the 5' RACE reads with MiXCR, giving one entry per CDR3 protein. The profile shows approximately 400,000 distinct CDR3 sequences, 25% to 30% of them singletons. The source is a male donor with ankylosing spondylitis. Sequenced material: blood, either unsorted or a sorted T cell fraction (not recorded which).

CDR3 amino acids: CASSERAREQFF. DNA for the CDR3: TGCGCCAGCAGTGAAAGGGCCCGAGAGCAGTTCTTC. V gene TRBV10-2 combines with J gene TRBJ2-1, with D unresolved. The germline V gene has CDR1 WSHSY and CDR2 SAAADI. The CDR3 consists of 12 residues. With 3 bases removed from V and 10 bases from J, the gap between germline ends came to 10 bases.